A single sample is the source of the 15 T cell receptor beta chains below, sequenced in a study of neurological immune-mediated disorders. In TCRdb, the 5' RACE reads were re-called with MiXCR into one record per CDR3 protein. The sample holds more than 100,000 distinct CDR3 sequences; roughly a tenth are singletons and the top ten take more than 2.5%. The time point: longitudinal time-point 3. Source material: PBMCs. Receptors originate from a female donor with HTLV-1-associated myelopathy (HAM/TSP).

In its sample, this clonotype was seen many times. The gene calls are TRBV5-1 and TRBJ2-7; D tentatively reads TRBD1 or TRBD2 (5 bases each). The germline gives CDR1 SGHRS, CDR2 YFSETQ. V dropped 3 bases and J dropped 4 bases, with 8 bases sitting between them. The CDR3 sequence is 12 residues long. CDR3 in DNA: TGCGCCAGCAGCTATGGGGGATACGAGCAGTACTTC. Encoded protein: CASSYGGYEQYF.

This clonotype has ten or more counts. The chain joins TRBV12-3 or TRBV12-4 to TRBJ2-1; 9 nucleotides line up with TRBD1. This CDR3 region has 15 residues. The V gene end was trimmed by 5 bases and the J gene end by 8 bases; junction bases not matched to a gene: 10. CDR3: CASSMGQGGGDEQFF. The CDR3 DNA is TGTGCCAGCAGTATGGGACAGGGCGGTGGGGATGAGCAGTTCTTC.

This clonotype was recorded many times. V usage is TRBV5-1 and J usage is TRBJ1-6, with D unclear. In germline, CDR1 is SGHRS, CDR2 YFSETQ. The CDR3 is 13 residues long. The germline V and J ends were trimmed by 7 bases and 2 bases, with 7 bases remaining between them. This CDR3 is CASGSPYNSPLHF. The CDR3, as DNA: TGCGCCAGCGGTTCCCCCTATAATTCACCCCTCCACTTT.

This clonotype was counted at least ten times. This chain joins TRBV12-3 or TRBV12-4 and TRBJ2-3; 10 nucleotides agree with TRBD2. J was trimmed by 3 bases and V by 4 bases; bases with no gene match: 7. The CDR3 sequence is 16 residues long. CDR3: CASSSSSGGGTDTQYF. CDR3 DNA sequence: TGTGCCAGCAGTTCCAGCAGCGGGGGGGGAACAGATACGCAGTATTTT.

The chain carries TRBV28 and TRBJ1-1; 7 bases agree with TRBD1. This CDR3 contains 12 residues. The germline V gene has CDR1 MDHEN and CDR2 SYDVKM. J gave up 6 bases and V 8 bases, and 6 bases lay outside the gene matches. CDR3 sequence: CASQGGYAEAFF. The CDR3, as DNA: TGTGCCAGCCAGGGGGGCTACGCTGAAGCTTTCTTT. The whole variable domain, remainder taken from reference TRBV28 and TRBJ1-1, is DVKVTQSSRYLVKRTGEKVFLECVQDMDHENMFWYRQDPGLGLRLIYFSYDVKMKEKGDIPEGYSVSREKKERFSLILESASTNQTSMYLCASQGGYAEAFFGQGTRLTVV.

There are many counts of this clonotype. CDR3 nucleotides: TGTGCCAGCAGTTACTTTGGCAGGGGCTACGAGCAGTACTTC. This sequence encodes CASSYFGRGYEQYF. The chain is built from TRBV6-5 and TRBJ2-7; perhaps TRBD1 as D (6 bases). Deletions cut 1 base from V and 3 bases from J, with 10 bases between. CDR3 length: 14 amino acids. The germline CDR1 and CDR2 sequences are MNHEY and SVGAGI.

This clonotype was seen repeatedly, ten times or more. The rearrangement links TRBV28 to TRBJ2-1, with 7 bases aligning to TRBD1. Germline lookup yields CDR1 MDHEN and CDR2 SYDVKM. CDR3 length: 18 amino acids. Germline trimming cut 3 bases from V and 7 bases from J; bases unmatched to any gene: 18. CDR3 bases: TGTGCCAGCAGTTTTGGGTCGGTGGACAGGCACAGAGGGAATGAGCAGTTCTTC. Translating gives CASSFGSVDRHRGNEQFF.

This clonotype was recorded at least ten times. The chain uses TRBV5-1 and TRBJ2-7; perhaps TRBD2 as D (6 bases). The germline CDR1 and CDR2 sequences are SGHRS and YFSETQ. V was trimmed by 2 bases and J by 4 bases, leaving 13 bases between them. CDR3 length equals 14 residues. The CDR3 protein is CASSFGGTRYEQYF. The CDR3 DNA reads TGCGCCAGCAGCTTTGGGGGGACCCGATACGAGCAGTACTTC. Full variable domain (outside the CDR3, taken from reference TRBV5-1 and TRBJ2-7): KAGVTQTPRYLIKTRGQQVTLSCSPISGHRSVSWYQQTPGQGLQFLFEYFSETQRNKGNFPGRFSGRQFSNSRSEMNVSTLELGDSALYLCASSFGGTRYEQYFGPGTRLTVT.

The table lists this clonotype with many counts. V is TRBV5-1 and J is TRBJ2-7; 8 bases are a match to TRBD1. The V and J ends lost 3 bases and 2 bases, in that order; junction bases with no gene match: 4. The germline gives CDR1 SGHRS, CDR2 YFSETQ. This CDR3 comprises 14 residues. The CDR3 loop is CASSSATGAYEQYF. DNA for the CDR3: TGCGCCAGCAGCTCCGCGACAGGGGCCTACGAGCAGTACTTC.

The chain joins TRBV7-2 to TRBJ1-5; D unresolved. This CDR3 contains 14 residues. Looked up from germline, CDR1 is SGHTA and CDR2 is FQGNSA. Deletions cut 1 base from V and 3 bases from J, with 7 bases between. The chain's CDR3 is CASSLGRINQPQHF. The DNA for the CDR3 is TGTGCCAGCAGCTTAGGCAGAATCAATCAGCCCCAGCATTTT.

The sample holds many counts of this clonotype. The chain employs TRBV20-1 and TRBJ1-1, with a possible D match to TRBD1 (5 bases). CDR1 is DFQATT and CDR2 is SNEGSKA in the germline V gene (reference sequence). The CDR3 totals 15 residues. With 0 bases removed from V and 3 bases from J, the gap between germline ends came to 14 bases. The CDR3: CSARDLGGGDTEAFF. The CDR3, as DNA: TGCAGTGCTAGAGATCTAGGAGGAGGGGACACTGAAGCTTTCTTT.

This clonotype was observed at least ten times. This chain links TRBV7-8 with TRBJ2-7, with 7 bases fitting TRBD2. The germline V gene has CDR1 SGHVS and CDR2 FQNEAQ. The trim removed 5 bases at V and 7 bases at J, leaving 5 bases unmatched. CDR3 length equals 12 residues. The CDR3, as DNA: TGTGCCAGCAGCCGTGGGGGGGGTGAGCAGTACTTC. This gives the protein CASSRGGGEQYF.

This clonotype was recorded many times. The chain has TRBV5-1 and TRBJ2-3; no clear D gene. Deletions cut 0 bases from V and 3 bases from J, with 8 bases between. CDR1 and CDR2 from the germline V gene are SGHRS and YFSETQ. CDR3 length: 14 amino acids. The DNA of the CDR3 is TGCGCCAGCAGCTTGGCCGCCGGAACAGATACGCAGTATTTT. Protein: CASSLAAGTDTQYF.

The chain employs TRBV3-1 and TRBJ1-2, with no clear D. CDR3 length equals 13 residues. Trimming left V 4 bases short and J 2 bases short, with 8 bases between. Germline assignment: CDR1 LGHDT and CDR2 YNNKEL (reference sequence). CDR3 bases: TGTGCCAGCAGCCCCGGGGAAAACTATGGCTACACCTTC. Translated: CASSPGENYGYTF. Variable domain in full (rest from reference TRBV3-1 and TRBJ1-2): DTAVSQTPKYLVTQMGNDKSIKCEQNLGHDTMYWYKQDSKKFLKIMFSYNNKELIINETVPNRFSPKSPDKAHLNLHINSLELGDSAVYFCASSPGENYGYTFGSGTRLTVV.

This clonotype has ten or more counts. The rearrangement links TRBV7-9 to TRBJ2-5, with unresolved D. The CDR3 spans 12 residues. Between the trimmed V and J ends, which lost 5 bases and 3 bases, there was a span of 7 bases. Germline CDR1 SEHNR, CDR2 FQNEAQ (reference sequence). This CDR3 reads CASSRGKETQYF. The CDR3 coding sequence is TGTGCCAGCAGCCGCGGAAAAGAGACCCAGTACTTC.